These 20 T cell receptor beta chains were sequenced from one sample in a study of sequential checkpoint blockade in melanoma. This table comes from immunoSEQ multiplex PCR, and its TCRdb copy is limited to in-frame clones, with some not included. This sample has some 32,000 clones, with 82% found just once. This sample's treatment: randomized to nivolumab then ipilimumab (arm A) or the reverse (arm B). The sample here was CD8+ T cells sorted from blood (inferred from file names), taken from a patient given nivolumab and ipilimumab in sequence. These receptors all come from a human donor with melanoma.

This rearrangement joins TRBV30 to TRBJ1-1; D perhaps matches TRBD1 (6 bases). Trimming took off 0 bases at V and 6 bases at J, with 14 bases between the two ends. The CDR3 totals 14 residues. Germline V CDR1 and CDR2: GTSNPN, SVGIG (reference sequence). CDR3 residues: CAWSVGGRGSEAFF. The CDR3 coding sequence is TGTGCCTGGAGTGTAGGGGGTCGGGGTTCTGAAGCTTTCTTT. Variable domain in full (rest from reference TRBV30 and TRBJ1-1): SQTIHQWPATLVQPVGSPLSLECTVEGTSNPNLYWYRQAAGRGLQLLFYSVGIGQISSEVPQNLSASRPQDRQFILSSKKLLLSDSGFYLCAWSVGGRGSEAFFGQGTRLTVV.

CDR3 sequence reads: CASSERQQDYNQPQHF. Here the CDR3 DNA reads TGCGCCAGCAGTGAGAGACAGCAGGATTACAATCAGCCCCAGCATTTT. The genes are TRBV4-1 and TRBJ1-5, with TRBD1 as a possible D gene (5 bases). Trimming took off 6 bases at V and 3 bases at J, with 18 bases between the two ends. CDR3 size: 16 residues. Germline V lookup: CDR1 MGHRA, CDR2 YSYEKL.

This clone was detected only a few times. The chain links TRBV5-8 to TRBJ1-5; D perhaps matches TRBD1 (5 bases). Deletions cut 1 base from V and 0 bases from J, with 14 bases between. The CDR3 is made up of 17 amino acids. Germline loops: CDR1 SGHTS, CDR2 YDEGEE. The CDR3 region is CASSLSGIMFSNQPQHF. The CDR3, as DNA: TGTGCCAGCAGCTTGTCAGGGATCATGTTTAGCAATCAGCCCCAGCATTTT.

The gene calls are TRBV5-4 and TRBJ2-7, with D hard to call. V dropped 3 bases and J dropped 2 bases, with 6 bases sitting between them. Germline CDR1 is SGHNT and CDR2 is YYREEE (reference sequence). The CDR3 totals 12 residues. CDR3 bases: TGTGCCAGCAGCTATGACACCTACGAGCAGTACTTC. Its translation: CASSYDTYEQYF.

The chain recombines TRBV11-1 with TRBJ2-7; D gene uncertain. V lost 3 bases to trimming and J lost 3 bases, with 12 bases between them. The CDR3 totals 14 residues. Per germline, CDR1 SGHAT and CDR2 FQDESV (reference sequence). The CDR3 sequence is CASSFRGNHYEQYF. The CDR3 coding sequence is TGTGCCAGCAGCTTTCGAGGCAATCACTACGAGCAGTACTTC.

This chain joins TRBV5-1 and TRBJ2-1; no clear D. CDR1 SGHRS and CDR2 YFSETQ come from the germline V gene. The CDR3 sequence is 16 residues long. V lost 4 bases, J lost 2 bases, and 16 bases lay in between. CDR3 sequence (DNA): TGCGCCAGCAGCAGAGCGACTGCGTCTCCCTACAATGAGCAGTTCTTC. This sequence encodes CASSRATASPYNEQFF. Filled out from reference TRBV5-1 and TRBJ2-1, the complete variable domain reads KAGVTQTPRYLIKTRGQQVTLSCSPISGHRSVSWYQQTPGQGLQFLFEYFSETQRNKGNFPGRFSGRQFSNSRSEMNVSTLELGDSALYLCASSRATASPYNEQFFGPGTRLTVL.

The chain employs TRBV14 and TRBJ1-2, with D hard to call. CDR3 size: 13 residues. The V and J ends lost 1 base and 4 bases respectively, with 7 bases between them. Germline loops: CDR1 SGHDN, CDR2 FVKESK. CDR3 protein: CASSQGRIYGYTF. The CDR3 nucleotides read TGTGCCAGCAGCCAAGGCAGGATCTATGGCTACACCTTC.

The rearrangement links TRBV2 to TRBJ2-7, with D possibly TRBD1 on 5 matching bases. The CDR3 covers 12 residues. Trimming shortened V by 8 bases and J by 4 bases, and 12 bases separated the two germline ends. The germline gives CDR1 SNHLY, CDR2 FYNNEI. This CDR3 reads CASVQGGYEQYF. In nucleotides, the CDR3 is TGTGCCAGCGTGCAGGGTGGATACGAGCAGTACTTC.

The rearrangement joins TRBV9 to TRBJ2-1; 7 nucleotides line up with TRBD2. Germline V CDR1 and CDR2: SGDLS, YYNGEE. Trimming cost V 2 bases and J 7 bases; bases outside gene matches: 9. This CDR3 region has 15 residues. CDR3 sequence (DNA): TGTGCCAGCAGCGTCCTAGCGGTCCGGGGTAATGAGCAGTTCTTC. It encodes CASSVLAVRGNEQFF.

The rearrangement links TRBV13 to TRBJ1-2; 8 bases align to TRBD1. CDR1 and CDR2 (germline): PRHDT, FYEKMQ (reference sequence). V gave up 1 base and J gave up 7 bases; unmatched junction bases: 8. There are 15 residues in the CDR3. The CDR3 spells CASSLALDRAGGYTF. The DNA of the CDR3 is TGTGCCAGCAGCTTAGCCCTGGACAGGGCGGGTGGCTACACCTTC.

The rearrangement links TRBV2 to TRBJ2-5, with 7 bases lining up with TRBD2. The germline CDR1 and CDR2 sequences are SNHLY and FYNNEI. The CDR3 totals 15 residues. J gave up 0 bases and V 6 bases, and 7 bases lay outside the gene matches. CDR3: CASSGRRGYQETQYF. In nucleotides, the CDR3 is TGTGCCAGCAGCGGCCGGCGGGGGTACCAAGAGACCCAGTACTTC.

The rearrangement joins TRBV6-5 to TRBJ1-1; 7 bases agree with TRBD1. The CDR3 has 15 amino acids. The ends lost 6 bases at V and 1 base at J; junction bases unmatched: 8. Germline V gene data show CDR1 as MNHEY and CDR2 as SVGAGI. This CDR3 reads CASSPQTGWNTEAFF. In DNA, the CDR3 is TGTGCCAGCAGCCCACAGACAGGGTGGAACACTGAAGCTTTCTTT.

The chain employs TRBV6-6 and TRBJ1-2; TRBD1 is a possible D gene (5 bases). The CDR3 has 15 residues. Trimming left V 2 bases short and J 0 bases short, with 10 bases between. The germline CDR1 and CDR2 sequences are MNHNY and SVGAGI (reference sequence). The CDR3 here is CASSYDGAPNYGYTF. DNA for the CDR3: TGTGCCAGCAGTTACGATGGGGCGCCTAACTATGGCTACACCTTC.

The V call is TRBV5-6, the J call TRBJ2-5; D is unresolved. V was shortened by 0 bases and J by 7 bases, with 10 bases between the two germline ends. Germline CDR1 is SGHDT and CDR2 is YYEEEE. The CDR3 has 13 residues. The DNA of the CDR3 is TGTGCCAGCAGCTTGGAGGAGTCGAGGACCCAGTACTTC. Translated: CASSLEESRTQYF.

CDR3 in amino acids: CASRAGIVGYTF. The CDR3 DNA is TGTGCCAGTAGGGCAGGCATAGTTGGCTACACCTTC. The V and J genes are TRBV19 and TRBJ1-2, with unresolved D. The CDR3 runs to 12 residues. Trimming pared 6 bases from V and 7 bases from J, leaving 12 bases between. Germline CDR1 LNHDA, CDR2 SQIVND (reference sequence).

V is TRBV7-9 and J is TRBJ2-7; D uncertain. Germline V gene sequence: CDR1 SEHNR, CDR2 FQNEAQ (reference sequence). The CDR3 spans 11 residues. The V end lost 2 bases, the J end lost 6 bases, and 5 bases lay between the germline ends. This CDR3 reads CASSLSSEQYF. The CDR3, as DNA: TGTGCCAGCAGCTTAAGTAGCGAGCAGTACTTC.

The chain joins TRBV21-1 to TRBJ1-1; the D call TRBD1 from the table was never checked on the DNA. TRBV21-1 is labeled a pseudogene. The CDR3 has 16 residues. CDR3 nucleotide sequence: TGTGCCAGCAGCAAAGCTAAAACAGGGGTGGACACTGAAGCTTTCTTT. It yields the protein CASSKAKTGVDTEAFF.

The chain joins TRBV2 to TRBJ1-5; 9 bases agree with TRBD1. Germline trimming cut 4 bases from V and 2 bases from J; bases unmatched to any gene: 6. CDR1 is SNHLY and CDR2 is FYNNEI in the germline V gene. The CDR3 has 16 amino acids. The DNA for the CDR3 is TGTGCCAGCAGTGTGGAGACAGGGGGACGCAATCAGCCCCAGCATTTT. It encodes CASSVETGGRNQPQHF.

This clone appeared a single time. The genes are TRBV9 and TRBJ2-2; a weak D match, TRBD2 (5 bases). The ends were cut back, 5 bases at V and 1 base at J, with 6 bases in the middle. This CDR3 is built from 13 residues. Germline CDR1 reads SGDLS; CDR2 reads YYNGEE. The CDR3 DNA is TGTGCCAGCAGACGGGGGAACACCGGGGAGCTGTTTTTT. Its protein is CASRRGNTGELFF. Variable domain in full (rest from reference TRBV9 and TRBJ2-2): DSGVTQTPKHLITATGQRVTLRCSPRSGDLSVYWYQQSLDQGLQFLIQYYNGEERAKGNILERFSAQQFPDLHSELNLSSLELGDSALYFCASRRGNTGELFFGEGSRLTVL.

The chain employs TRBV4-1 and TRBJ1-1; 8 nucleotides line up with TRBD1. The CDR3 totals 16 residues. The germline CDR1 and CDR2 sequences are MGHRA and YSYEKL. The trim removed 2 bases at V and 5 bases at J, leaving 10 bases unmatched. For the CDR3, the DNA is TGCGCCAGCAGCCAAACCCGGGACAGGTACGGAACTGAAGCTTTCTTT. Its protein product is CASSQTRDRYGTEAFF.